This T cell receptor (beta chain) was found in a study of T cell repertoires in ileal Crohn's disease. On the study more broadly: Surgery for a complication: stricturing in roughly 60%, penetrating in 39%. Broader study findings: Mucosal expansions were suggested to be mainly CD8 T cells.

Comments on this clone: The antigen is unknown.

Only in-frame clones appear in the TCRdb table, and some are missing; sequencing was by immunoSEQ multiplex PCR. This table holds about 3,300 clones, 85% to 95% found once. V lost 2 bases, J lost 2 bases, and 4 bases lay in between. The germline CDR1 and CDR2 sequences are ENHRY and SYGVKD. This CDR3 is built from 13 residues. Time point specified: inflamed ileum from the surgical specimen. Sequencing was performed on ileal tissue. This rearrangement joins TRBV10-3 to TRBJ1-5, with D unresolved. The clonotype comes from an adult with Crohn's disease. The CDR3 loop is CAISEGGNQPQHF. In nucleotides, the CDR3 is TGTGCCATCAGTGAGGGAGGCAATCAGCCCCAGCATTTT.